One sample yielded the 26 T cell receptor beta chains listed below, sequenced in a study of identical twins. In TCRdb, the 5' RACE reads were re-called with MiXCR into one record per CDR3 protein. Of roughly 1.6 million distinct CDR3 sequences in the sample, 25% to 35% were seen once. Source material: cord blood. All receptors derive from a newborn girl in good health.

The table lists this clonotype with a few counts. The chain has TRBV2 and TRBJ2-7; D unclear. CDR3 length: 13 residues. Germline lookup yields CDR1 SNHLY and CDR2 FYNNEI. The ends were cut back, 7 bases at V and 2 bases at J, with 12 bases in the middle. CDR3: CASTKSDTYEQYF. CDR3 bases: TGTGCCAGCACCAAATCGGATACCTACGAGCAGTACTTC.

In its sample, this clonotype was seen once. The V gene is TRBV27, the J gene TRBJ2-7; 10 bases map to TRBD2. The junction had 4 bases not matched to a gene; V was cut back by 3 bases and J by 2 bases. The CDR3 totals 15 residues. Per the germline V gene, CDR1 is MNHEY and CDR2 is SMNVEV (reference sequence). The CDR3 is CASSLGTSDAYEQYF. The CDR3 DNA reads TGTGCCAGCAGTTTGGGGACTAGCGACGCCTACGAGCAGTACTTC.

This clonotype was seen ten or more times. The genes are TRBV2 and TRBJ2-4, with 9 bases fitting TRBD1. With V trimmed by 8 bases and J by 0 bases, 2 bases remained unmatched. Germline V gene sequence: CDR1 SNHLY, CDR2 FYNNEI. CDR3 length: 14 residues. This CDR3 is CASGDRVAKNIQYF. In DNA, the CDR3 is TGTGCCAGCGGGGACAGGGTAGCCAAAAACATTCAGTACTTC.

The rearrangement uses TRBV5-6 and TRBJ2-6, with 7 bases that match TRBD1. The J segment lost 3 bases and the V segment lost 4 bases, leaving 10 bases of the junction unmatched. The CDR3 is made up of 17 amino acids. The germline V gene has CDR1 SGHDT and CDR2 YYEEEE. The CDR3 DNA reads TGTGCCAGCAGCAATCTGACAGGGAGTAGTGGGGCCAACGTCCTGACTTTC. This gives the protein CASSNLTGSSGANVLTF. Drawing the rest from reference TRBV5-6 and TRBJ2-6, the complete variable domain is DAGVTQSPTHLIKTRGQQVTLRCSPKSGHDTVSWYQQALGQGPQFIFQYYEEEERQRGNFPDRFSGHQFPNYSSELNVNALLLGDSALYLCASSNLTGSSGANVLTFGAGSRLTVL.

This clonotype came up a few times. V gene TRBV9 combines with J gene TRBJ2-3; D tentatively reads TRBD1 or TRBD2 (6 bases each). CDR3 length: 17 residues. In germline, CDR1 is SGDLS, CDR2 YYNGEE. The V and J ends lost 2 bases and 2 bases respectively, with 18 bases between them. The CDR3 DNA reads TGTGCCAGCAGCGTGGGGGCTAGCGTAGTATTCACAGATACGCAGTATTTT. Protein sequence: CASSVGASVVFTDTQYF.

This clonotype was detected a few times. CDR3: CASSRQSTGGNSPLHF. The DNA of the CDR3 is TGTGCCAGCAGTCGACAATCGACAGGGGGTAATTCACCCCTCCACTTT. The J gene is TRBJ1-6, the V gene TRBV27; 9 bases match TRBD1. In germline, CDR1 is MNHEY, CDR2 SMNVEV (reference sequence). V was pared by 5 bases and J by 6 bases, with 8 bases of the junction left unmatched. The CDR3 consists of 16 residues.

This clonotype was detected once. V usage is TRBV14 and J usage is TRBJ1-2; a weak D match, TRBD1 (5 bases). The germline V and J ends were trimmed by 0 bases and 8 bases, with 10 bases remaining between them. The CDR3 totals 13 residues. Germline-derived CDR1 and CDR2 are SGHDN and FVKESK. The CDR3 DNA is TGTGCCAGCAGCCAAGATAGGGGATGGGGCTACACCTTC. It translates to CASSQDRGWGYTF.

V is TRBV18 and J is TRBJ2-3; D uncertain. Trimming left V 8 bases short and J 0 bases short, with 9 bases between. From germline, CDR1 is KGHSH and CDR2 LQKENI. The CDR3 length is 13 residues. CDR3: CASARGSTDTQYF. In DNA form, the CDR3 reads TGTGCCAGCGCCCGAGGAAGCACAGATACGCAGTATTTT.

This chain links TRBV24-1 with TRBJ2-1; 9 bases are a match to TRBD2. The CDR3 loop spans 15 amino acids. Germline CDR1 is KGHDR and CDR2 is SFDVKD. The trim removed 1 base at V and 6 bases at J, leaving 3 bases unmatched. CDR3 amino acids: CATSDFGGGVNEQFF. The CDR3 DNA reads TGTGCCACCAGTGATTTTGGCGGGGGGGTCAATGAGCAGTTCTTC.

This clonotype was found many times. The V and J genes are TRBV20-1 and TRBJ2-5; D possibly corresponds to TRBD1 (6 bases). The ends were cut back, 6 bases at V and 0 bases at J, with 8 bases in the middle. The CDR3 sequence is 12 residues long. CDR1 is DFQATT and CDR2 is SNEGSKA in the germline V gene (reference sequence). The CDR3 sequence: CSATGYQETQYF. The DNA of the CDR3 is TGCAGTGCAACAGGGTACCAAGAGACCCAGTACTTC.

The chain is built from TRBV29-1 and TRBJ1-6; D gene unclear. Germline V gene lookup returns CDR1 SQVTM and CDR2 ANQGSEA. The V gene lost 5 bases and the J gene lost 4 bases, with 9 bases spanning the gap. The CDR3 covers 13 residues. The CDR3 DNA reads TGCAGCGTTTCGTCGGCTTATAATTCACCCCTCCACTTT. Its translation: CSVSSAYNSPLHF.

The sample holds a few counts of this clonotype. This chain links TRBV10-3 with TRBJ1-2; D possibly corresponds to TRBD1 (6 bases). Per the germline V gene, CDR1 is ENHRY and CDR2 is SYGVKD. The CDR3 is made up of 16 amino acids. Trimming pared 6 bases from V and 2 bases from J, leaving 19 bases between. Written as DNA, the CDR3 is TGTGCCATCAGCCCCAGAGGGGGGTTGGGGAACTATGGCTACACCTTC. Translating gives CAISPRGGLGNYGYTF.

CDR3 sequence reads: CASSLAPIGGGGYTF. In nucleotides, the CDR3 is TGTGCCAGCAGTTTAGCGCCTATTGGAGGAGGTGGCTACACCTTC. V and J are TRBV12-3 or TRBV12-4 and TRBJ1-2; D unresolved. V was trimmed by 0 bases and J by 7 bases, leaving 15 bases between them. CDR3 length equals 15 residues.

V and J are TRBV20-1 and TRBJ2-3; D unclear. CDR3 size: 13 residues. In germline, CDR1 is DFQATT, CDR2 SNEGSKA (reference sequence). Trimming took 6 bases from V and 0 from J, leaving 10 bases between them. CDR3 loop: CSAKDSSTDTQYF. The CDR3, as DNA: TGCAGTGCCAAAGATTCTAGCACAGATACGCAGTATTTT.

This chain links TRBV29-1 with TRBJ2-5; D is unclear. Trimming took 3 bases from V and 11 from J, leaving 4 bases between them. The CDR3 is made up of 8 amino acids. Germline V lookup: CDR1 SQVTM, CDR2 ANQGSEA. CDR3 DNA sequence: TGCAGCGTTGAGGGACAGTACTTC. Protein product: CSVEGQYF.

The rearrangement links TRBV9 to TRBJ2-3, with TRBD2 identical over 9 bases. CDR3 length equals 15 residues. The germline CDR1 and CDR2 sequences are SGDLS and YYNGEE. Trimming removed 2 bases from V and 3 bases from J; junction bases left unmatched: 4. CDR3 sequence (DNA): TGTGCCAGCAGCGTTAGCGGGGGTTGGACAGATACGCAGTATTTT. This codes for CASSVSGGWTDTQYF.

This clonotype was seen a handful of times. CDR3 DNA: TGTGCCATCAGTGCCCGAGCGGGAGGAGGCCATGAGCAGTTCTTC. Amino acids: CAISARAGGGHEQFF. The V gene is TRBV10-3, the J gene TRBJ2-1; 9 nucleotides agree with TRBD2. J gave up 8 bases and V 4 bases, and 9 bases lay outside the gene matches. Germline-derived CDR1 and CDR2 are ENHRY and SYGVKD. The CDR3 covers 15 residues.

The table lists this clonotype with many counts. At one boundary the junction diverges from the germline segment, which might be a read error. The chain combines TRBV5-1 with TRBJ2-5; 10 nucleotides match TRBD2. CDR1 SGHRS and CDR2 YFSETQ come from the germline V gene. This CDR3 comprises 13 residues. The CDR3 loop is CASSLAGGETQYF. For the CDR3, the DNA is TGTGCCAGCAGTTTAGCGGGAGGAGAGACCCAGTACTTC.

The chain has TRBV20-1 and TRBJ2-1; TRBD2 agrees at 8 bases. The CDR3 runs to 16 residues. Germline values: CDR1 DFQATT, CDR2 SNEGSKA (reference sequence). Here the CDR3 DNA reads TGCAGCGCCCCTACCGCGGGGGGTAGTCGCTACAATGAGCAGTTCTTC. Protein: CSAPTAGGSRYNEQFF.

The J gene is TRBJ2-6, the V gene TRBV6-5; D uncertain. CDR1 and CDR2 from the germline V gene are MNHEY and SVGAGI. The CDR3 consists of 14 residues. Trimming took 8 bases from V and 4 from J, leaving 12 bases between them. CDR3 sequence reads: CASAPLSGANVLTF. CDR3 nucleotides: TGTGCCAGCGCACCCCTTTCGGGGGCCAACGTCCTGACTTTC.

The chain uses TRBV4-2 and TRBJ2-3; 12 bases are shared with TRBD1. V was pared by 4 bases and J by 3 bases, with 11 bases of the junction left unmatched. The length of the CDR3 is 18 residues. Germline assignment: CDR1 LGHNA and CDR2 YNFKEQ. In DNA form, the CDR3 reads TGTGCCAGCAGCCTGATCGGACCGGGACAGGGGGCGACAGATACGCAGTATTTT. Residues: CASSLIGPGQGATDTQYF.

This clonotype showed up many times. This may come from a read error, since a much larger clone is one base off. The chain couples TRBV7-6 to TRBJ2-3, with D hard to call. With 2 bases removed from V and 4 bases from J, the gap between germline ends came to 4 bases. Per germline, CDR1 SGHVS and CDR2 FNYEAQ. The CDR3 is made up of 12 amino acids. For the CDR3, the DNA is TGTGCCAGCAGCTTATGGGCAGATACGCAGTATTTT. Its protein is CASSLWADTQYF.

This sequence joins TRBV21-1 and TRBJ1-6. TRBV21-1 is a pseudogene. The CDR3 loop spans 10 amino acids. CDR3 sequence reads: CATRSSPLHF. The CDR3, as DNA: TGTGCGACCAGGAGTTCACCCCTCCACTTT.

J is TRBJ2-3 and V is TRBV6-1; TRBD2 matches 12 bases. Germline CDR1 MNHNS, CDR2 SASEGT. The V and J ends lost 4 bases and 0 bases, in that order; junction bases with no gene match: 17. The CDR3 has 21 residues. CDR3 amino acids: CASSVVFPRTSGASSTDTQYF. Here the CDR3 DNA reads TGTGCCAGCAGTGTGGTTTTCCCCAGGACTAGCGGGGCCTCTAGCACAGATACGCAGTATTTT.

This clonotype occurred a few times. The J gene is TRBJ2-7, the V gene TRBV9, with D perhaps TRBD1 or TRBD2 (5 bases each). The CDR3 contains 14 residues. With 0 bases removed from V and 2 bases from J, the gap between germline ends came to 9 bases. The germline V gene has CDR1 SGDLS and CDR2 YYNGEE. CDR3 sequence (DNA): TGTGCCAGCAGCGTAGGGGGGTCTCCCTACGAGCAGTACTTC. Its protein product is CASSVGGSPYEQYF.

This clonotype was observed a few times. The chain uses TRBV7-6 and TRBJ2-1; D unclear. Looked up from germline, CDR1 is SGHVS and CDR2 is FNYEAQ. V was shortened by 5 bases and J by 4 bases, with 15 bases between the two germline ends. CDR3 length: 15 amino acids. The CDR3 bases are TGTGCCAGCAGCGACCACTTGAGCTCTTACAATGAGCAGTTCTTC. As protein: CASSDHLSSYNEQFF.